The 6 T cell receptor beta chains in this list originate from one sample, sequenced in a study of radiotherapy plus CTLA-4 blockade in lung cancer. Produced via immunoSEQ multiplex PCR; TCRdb's table is partial and in-frame only. The profile shows tens of thousands of clones, around 72% of them singletons. Specimen: peripheral blood, collected from a patient treated with radiotherapy plus ipilimumab. These receptor sequences come from a human donor with non-small cell lung cancer that progressed on radiotherapy plus ipilimumab.

This sequence joins TRBV30 and TRBJ2-3, with 11 positions matching TRBD2. CDR3 length: 14 amino acids. V lost 4 bases to trimming and J lost 4 bases; unmatched junction nucleotides: 4. The germline gives CDR1 GTSNPN, CDR2 SVGIG (reference sequence). CDR3 sequence reads: CAWIETSGADTQYF. The CDR3 coding sequence is TGTGCCTGGATCGAGACTAGCGGGGCAGATACGCAGTATTTT.

CDR3 bases: TGTGCCAGGGGGAACAGAAACACTGAAGCTTTCTTT. It encodes CARGNRNTEAFF. The chain joins TRBV2 to TRBJ1-1; D gene uncertain. The germline V and J ends were trimmed by 9 bases and 2 bases, with 10 bases remaining between them. The CDR3 length is 12 residues. Germline V gene sequence: CDR1 SNHLY, CDR2 FYNNEI.

This clone was observed a handful of times. The V call is TRBV6-6, the J call TRBJ2-7, with D unclear. CDR3 length: 13 amino acids. Germline assignment: CDR1 MNHNY and CDR2 SVGAGI (reference sequence). Trimming removed 3 bases from V and 1 base from J, with 7 bases in between. The CDR3 DNA follows: TGTGCCAGCAGTTATCAAGGTTCCTACGAGCAGTACTTC. Translation gives CASSYQGSYEQYF.

This chain links TRBV29-1 with TRBJ2-3; D might be TRBD1 (5 bases). Germline assignment: CDR1 SQVTM and CDR2 ANQGSEA. The CDR3 has 13 residues. The V and J ends lost 7 bases and 8 bases respectively, with 19 bases between them. CDR3 region: CSDQGPYAPTQYF. The CDR3 DNA sequence: TGCAGCGACCAGGGTCCGTATGCCCCTACGCAGTATTTT.

A few counts support this clone. The chain links TRBV2 to TRBJ2-1; D unresolved. The germline V gene has CDR1 SNHLY and CDR2 FYNNEI. The CDR3 spans 13 residues. With 2 bases removed from V and 0 bases from J, the gap between germline ends came to 2 bases. The DNA for the CDR3 is TGTGCCAGCAGTGAAAACTCCTACAATGAGCAGTTCTTC. It is translated as CASSENSYNEQFF.

This clone was recorded a few times. The CDR3, as DNA: TGTGCCAGCAGTTTAGGGGACGGCTCTGGGGCCAACGTCCTGACTTTC. Translation: CASSLGDGSGANVLTF. This chain joins TRBV27 and TRBJ2-6; D tentatively fits TRBD1 or TRBD2 (5 bases each). CDR3 size: 16 residues. Trimming pared 2 bases from V and 0 bases from J, leaving 8 bases between. Germline assignment: CDR1 MNHEY and CDR2 SMNVEV (reference sequence). The whole variable domain, remainder taken from reference TRBV27 and TRBJ2-6, is EAQVTQNPRYLITVTGKKLTVTCSQNMNHEYMSWYRQDPGLGLRQIYYSMNVEVTDKGDVPEGYKVSRKEKRNFPLILESPSPNQTSLYFCASSLGDGSGANVLTFGAGSRLTVL.